This is a list of T cell receptor beta chains from one sample in a study of cytomegalovirus exposure and HLA in healthy donors. Assay used: immunoSEQ multiplex PCR; TCRdb lists only in-frame clones, some missing. Among some 190,000 clones listed, roughly three quarters were seen once. The sequenced sample was PBMCs. The source of these receptors is a young woman in good health and CMV-seropositive. CDR3s include the opening cysteine and the closing phenylalanine or tryptophan. A D gene is named only where the DNA matches it firmly. Rows give clone size only sometimes, using once, few, many, or a class for an expanded clone.

v_call	clone_size	d_call	cdr3_length	j_call	cdr3_aa	cdr3_nt
TRBV2	-	-	12	TRBJ2-7	CASSEYSGEQYF	TGTGCCAGCAGTGAATATAGTGGCGAGCAGTACTTC
TRBV5-1	-	TRBD1	14	TRBJ1-4	CASSFGGTGGKLFF	TGCGCCAGCAGCTTCGGCGGGACAGGGGGAAAACTGTTTTTT
TRBV9	-	TRBD2	16	TRBJ2-3	CASSPGAGHDPDTQYF	TGTGCCAGCAGCCCAGGAGCGGGGCACGATCCAGATACGCAGTATTTT
TRBV2	once	-	12	TRBJ2-1	CASSGQANEQFF	TGTGCCAGCAGTGGACAGGCCAATGAGCAGTTCTTC
TRBV6-4	-	TRBD2	14	TRBJ2-3	CASSWTSLFGTQYF	TGTGCCAGCAGTTGGACTAGTCTCTTTGGTACGCAGTATTTT
TRBV29-1	-	-	13	TRBJ2-3	CSVGQGSTDTQYF	TGCAGCGTTGGCCAGGGGAGCACAGATACGCAGTATTTT
TRBV7-2	-	-	13	TRBJ2-7	CASSPRGSVRLYF	TGTGCCAGCAGCCCCCGGGGGTCAGTTCGTCTGTACTTC
TRBV2	-	-	14	TRBJ2-7	CASKAGGISYEQYF	TGTGCCAGCAAAGCTGGGGGGATTTCCTACGAGCAGTACTTC
TRBV9	-	TRBD1	17	TRBJ1-2	CASSPRPGQVGDYGYTF	TGTGCCAGCAGCCCAAGACCGGGACAGGTCGGCGACTATGGCTACACCTTC
TRBV5-1	-	TRBD2	15	TRBJ2-1	CASSLGGSSYNEQFF	TGCGCCAGCAGCTTGGGCGGGAGCTCCTACAATGAGCAGTTCTTC
TRBV29-1	-	TRBD2	14	TRBJ2-5	CSVEEGRGGETQYF	TGCAGCGTTGAAGAGGGGCGGGGGGGAGAGACCCAGTACTTC
TRBV18	-	TRBD1	14	TRBJ1-2	CASSPGQGDYGYTF	TGTGCCAGCTCACCGGGACAGGGGGACTATGGCTACACCTTC
TRBV18	few	-	17	TRBJ2-3	CASSPPGRSPSTDTQYF	TGTGCCAGCTCACCGCCTGGGAGGAGCCCTAGCACAGATACGCAGTATTTT
TRBV4-1	once	-	16	TRBJ2-1	CASSLLGRGKYNEQFF	TGCGCCAGCAGCCTCCTTGGGCGGGGTAAATACAATGAGCAGTTCTTC
TRBV10-1	-	-	16	TRBJ2-6	CASLGGRRTGANVLTF	TGCGCCAGCCTGGGGGGACGGAGAACTGGGGCCAACGTCCTGACTTTC
TRBV21-1	-	-	21	TRBJ1-4	CASSNPDFLQGIFPTNEKLFF	TGTGCCAGCAGCAACCCGGATTTCCTACAGGGTATCTTTCCAACTAATGAAAAACTGTTTTTT